These 7 T cell receptor beta chains originate from one sample sequenced in a study of T cell changes during pregnancy in multiple sclerosis. Clones were sequenced by immunoSEQ multiplex PCR, and TCRdb holds only the in-frame ones, with some missing. The table records under 80,000 clones, over 85% of them present only once. The input for sequencing was peripheral blood, taken after pregnancy. The source is a female donor in good health, enrolled as a control in a pregnancy study.

The genes are TRBV5-4 and TRBJ2-3; D possibly corresponds to TRBD1 (5 bases). Germline loops: CDR1 SGHNT, CDR2 YYREEE (reference sequence). The CDR3 is made up of 13 amino acids. V lost 4 bases and J lost 3, with 9 bases in between. The chain's CDR3 is CASSAQGTDTQYF. DNA for the CDR3: TGTGCCAGCAGCGCGCAGGGTACAGATACGCAGTATTTT.

V usage is TRBV4-1 and J usage is TRBJ2-1, with 7 bases aligning to TRBD2. There are 15 residues in the CDR3. Germline trimming cut 3 bases from V and 4 bases from J; bases unmatched to any gene: 6. Germline V gene sequence: CDR1 MGHRA, CDR2 YSYEKL. CDR3 sequence reads: CASSQSGIGYNEQFF. The DNA for the CDR3 is TGCGCCAGCAGCCAGAGCGGGATCGGATACAATGAGCAGTTCTTC.

The CDR3: CASSPEPNEKLFF. The CDR3 DNA reads TGTGCCAGCAGCCCGGAGCCTAATGAAAAACTGTTTTTT. The rearrangement links TRBV7-2 to TRBJ1-4; no firm D call. Germline lookup yields CDR1 SGHTA and CDR2 FQGNSA. This CDR3 is 13 amino acids long. The V end lost 5 bases, the J end lost 3 bases, and 7 bases lay between the germline ends.

In this sample, this clone turned up a few times. V and J are TRBV4-1 and TRBJ1-5; 9 bases agree with TRBD1. Germline V gene sequence: CDR1 MGHRA, CDR2 YSYEKL. The ends lost 1 base at V and 1 base at J; junction bases unmatched: 2. This CDR3 spans 16 amino acids. CDR3 DNA sequence: TGCGCCAGCAGCCAAGGGGACAGGGTAAGCAATCAGCCCCAGCATTTT. Its protein is CASSQGDRVSNQPQHF.

The DNA for the CDR3 is TGTGCCATCCAAAGGAATCCGGGAGGCAACACTGAAGCTTTCTTT. It is translated as CAIQRNPGGNTEAFF. This chain joins TRBV10-3 and TRBJ1-1; no clear D gene. Germline CDR1 and CDR2: ENHRY and SYGVKD. The CDR3 is 15 residues long. Trimming stripped 8 bases from V and 2 bases from J, with 18 bases between.

J is TRBJ2-1 and V is TRBV6-6; tentatively, D is TRBD1 (6 bases). The CDR3 spans 12 residues. The germline CDR1 and CDR2 sequences are MNHNY and SVGAGI (reference sequence). Deletions cut 4 bases from V and 10 bases from J, with 11 bases between. Written as DNA, the CDR3 is TGTGCCAGCAGTTTGGGGGCATACGAGCAGTTCTTC. Encoded protein: CASSLGAYEQFF.

V is TRBV29-1 and J is TRBJ1-4, with D possibly matching TRBD1 (6 bases). CDR3 length: 13 amino acids. Trimming removed 7 bases at V and 7 bases at J, with 16 bases between. Germline CDR1 reads SQVTM; CDR2 reads ANQGSEA. CDR3 sequence reads: CSAEGGAREKLFF. CDR3 coding DNA: TGCAGCGCCGAAGGGGGGGCACGTGAAAAACTGTTTTTT.